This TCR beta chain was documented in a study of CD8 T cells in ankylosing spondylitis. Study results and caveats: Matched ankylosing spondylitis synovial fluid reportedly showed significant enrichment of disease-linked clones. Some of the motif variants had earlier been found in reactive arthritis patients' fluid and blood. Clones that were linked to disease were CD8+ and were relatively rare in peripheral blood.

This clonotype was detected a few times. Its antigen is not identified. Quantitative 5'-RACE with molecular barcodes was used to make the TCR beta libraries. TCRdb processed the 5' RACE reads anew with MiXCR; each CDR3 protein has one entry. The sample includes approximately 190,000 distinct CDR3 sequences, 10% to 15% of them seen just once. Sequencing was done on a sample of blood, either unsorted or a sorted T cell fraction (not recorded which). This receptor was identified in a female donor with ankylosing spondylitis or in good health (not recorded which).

CDR3 nucleotide sequence: TGTGCCAGCAGCAAAGATCGGGAAGCTTTCTTT. Its protein is CASSKDREAFF. This rearrangement joins TRBV21-1 to TRBJ1-1. TRBV21-1 is deemed a pseudogene. CDR3 length equals 11 residues.